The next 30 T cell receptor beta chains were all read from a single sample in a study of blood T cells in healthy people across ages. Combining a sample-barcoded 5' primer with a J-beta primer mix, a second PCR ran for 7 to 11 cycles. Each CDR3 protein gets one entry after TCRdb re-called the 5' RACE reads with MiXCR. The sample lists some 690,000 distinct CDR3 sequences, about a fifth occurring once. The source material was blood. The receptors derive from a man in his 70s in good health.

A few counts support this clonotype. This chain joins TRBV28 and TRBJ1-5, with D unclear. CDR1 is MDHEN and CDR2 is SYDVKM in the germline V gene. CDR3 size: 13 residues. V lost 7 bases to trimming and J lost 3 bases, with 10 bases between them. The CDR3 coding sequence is TGTGCCAGCATCATGGGGAACAATCAGCCCCAGCATTTT. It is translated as CASIMGNNQPQHF.

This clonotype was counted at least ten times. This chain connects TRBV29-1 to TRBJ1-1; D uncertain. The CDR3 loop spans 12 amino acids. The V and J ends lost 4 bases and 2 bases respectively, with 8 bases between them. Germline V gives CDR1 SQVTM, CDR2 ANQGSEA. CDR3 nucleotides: TGCAGCGTTGTTCCGGGCAACACTGAAGCTTTCTTT. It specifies CSVVPGNTEAFF.

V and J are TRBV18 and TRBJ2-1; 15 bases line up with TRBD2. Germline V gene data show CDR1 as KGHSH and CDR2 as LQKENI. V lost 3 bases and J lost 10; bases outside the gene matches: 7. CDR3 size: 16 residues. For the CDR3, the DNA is TGTGCCAGCTCACCGCCAGGACTAGCGGGAGGGAAAGAGCAGTTCTTC. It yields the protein CASSPPGLAGGKEQFF.

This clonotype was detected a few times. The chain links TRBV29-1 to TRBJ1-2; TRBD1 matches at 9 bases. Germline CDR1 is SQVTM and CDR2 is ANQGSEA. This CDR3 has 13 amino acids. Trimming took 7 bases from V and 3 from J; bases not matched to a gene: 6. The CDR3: CSASQGADYGYTF. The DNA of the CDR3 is TGCAGCGCGTCACAGGGGGCTGACTATGGCTACACCTTC. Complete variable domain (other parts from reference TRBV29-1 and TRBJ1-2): SAVISQKPSRDICQRGTSLTIQCQVDSQVTMMFWYRQQPGQSLTLIATANQGSEATYESGFVIDKFPISRPNLTFSTLTVSNMSPEDSSIYLCSASQGADYGYTFGSGTRLTVV.

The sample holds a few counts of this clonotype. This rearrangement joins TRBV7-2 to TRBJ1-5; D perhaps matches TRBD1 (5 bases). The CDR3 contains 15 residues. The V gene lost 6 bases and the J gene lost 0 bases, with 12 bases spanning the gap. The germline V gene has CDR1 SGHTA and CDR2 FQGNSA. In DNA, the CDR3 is TGTGCCAGCAGTCCAGGGATAAATAGCAATCAGCCCCAGCATTTT. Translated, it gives CASSPGINSNQPQHF.

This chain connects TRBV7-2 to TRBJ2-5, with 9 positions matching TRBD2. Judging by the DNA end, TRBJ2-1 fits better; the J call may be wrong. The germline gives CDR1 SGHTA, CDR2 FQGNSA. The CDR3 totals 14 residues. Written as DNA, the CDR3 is TGTGCCAGCAGCTTAGAACTAGCGGGCAGCTGGCAGTTCTTC. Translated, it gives CASSLELAGSWQFF.

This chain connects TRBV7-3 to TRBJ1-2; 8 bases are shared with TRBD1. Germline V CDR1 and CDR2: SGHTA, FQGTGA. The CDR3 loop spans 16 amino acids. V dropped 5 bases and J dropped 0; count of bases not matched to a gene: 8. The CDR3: CASSPVGTGSNYGYTF. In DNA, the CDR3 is TGTGCCAGCAGCCCAGTGGGGACAGGATCTAACTATGGCTACACCTTC.

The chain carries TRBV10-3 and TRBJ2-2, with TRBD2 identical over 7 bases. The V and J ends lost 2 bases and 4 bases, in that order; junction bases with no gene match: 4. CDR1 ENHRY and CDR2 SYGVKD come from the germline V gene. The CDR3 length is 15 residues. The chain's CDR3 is CAISEASGITGELFF. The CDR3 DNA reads TGTGCCATCAGTGAGGCTAGCGGAATCACCGGGGAGCTGTTTTTT.

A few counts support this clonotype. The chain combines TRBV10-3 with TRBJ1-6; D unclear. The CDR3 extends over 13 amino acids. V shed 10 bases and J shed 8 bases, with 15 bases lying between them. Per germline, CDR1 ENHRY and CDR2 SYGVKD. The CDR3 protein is CATAPAGDSPLHF. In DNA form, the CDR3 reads TGTGCCACCGCGCCGGCAGGCGATTCACCCCTCCACTTT.

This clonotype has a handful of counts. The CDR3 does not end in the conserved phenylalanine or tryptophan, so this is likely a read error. The CDR3 bases are TGTGCCAGCAGCTTATCTCCAGAGACCCAGTACCTC. This translates into CASSLSPETQYL. The chain carries TRBV7-6 and TRBJ2-7; D is unresolved. The J call is doubtful: the DNA matches TRBJ2-5 better. The CDR3 has 12 residues. The germline gives CDR1 SGHVS, CDR2 FNYEAQ.

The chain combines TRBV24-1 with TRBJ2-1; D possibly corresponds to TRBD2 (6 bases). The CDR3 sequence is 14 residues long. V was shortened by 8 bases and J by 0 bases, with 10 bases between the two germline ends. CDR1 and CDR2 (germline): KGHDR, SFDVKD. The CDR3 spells CATMAAGSYNEQFF. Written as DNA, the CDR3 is TGTGCCACCATGGCAGCGGGCTCCTACAATGAGCAGTTCTTC.

CDR3 amino acids: CASSLTSYSYEQYV. The CDR3 coding sequence is TGTGCCAGCAGCTTGACTAGCTACTCCTACGAGCAGTACGTC. The V call is TRBV7-2, the J call TRBJ2-7; TRBD2 matches 7 bases. CDR1 and CDR2 (germline): SGHTA, FQGNSA. J gave up 0 bases and V 3 bases, and 2 bases lay outside the gene matches. This CDR3 has 14 residues.

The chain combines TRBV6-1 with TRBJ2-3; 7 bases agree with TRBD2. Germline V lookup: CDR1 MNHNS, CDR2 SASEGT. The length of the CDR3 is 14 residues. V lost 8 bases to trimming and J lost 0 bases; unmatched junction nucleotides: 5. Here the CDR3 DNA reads TGTGCCAGCCAAGCGGGGACTAGCACAGATACGCAGTATTTT. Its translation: CASQAGTSTDTQYF.

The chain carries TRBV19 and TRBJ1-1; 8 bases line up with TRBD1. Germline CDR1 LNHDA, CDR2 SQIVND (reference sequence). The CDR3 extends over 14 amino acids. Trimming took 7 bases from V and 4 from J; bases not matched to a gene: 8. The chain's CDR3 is CASISDRVSTEAFF. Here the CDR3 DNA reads TGTGCCAGTATATCGGACAGGGTGTCCACTGAAGCTTTCTTT.

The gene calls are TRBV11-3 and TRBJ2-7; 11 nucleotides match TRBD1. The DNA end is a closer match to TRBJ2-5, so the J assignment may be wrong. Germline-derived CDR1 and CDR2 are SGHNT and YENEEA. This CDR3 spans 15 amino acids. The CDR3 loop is CASSPGQGDFETQYF. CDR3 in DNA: TGTGCCAGCAGCCCGGGACAGGGGGATTTTGAGACCCAGTACTTC.

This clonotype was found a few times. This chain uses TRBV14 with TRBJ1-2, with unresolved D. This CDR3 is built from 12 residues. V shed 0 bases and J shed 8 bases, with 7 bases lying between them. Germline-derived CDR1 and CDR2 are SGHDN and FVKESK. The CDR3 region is CASSQDRLGYTF. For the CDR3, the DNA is TGTGCCAGCAGCCAAGACCGTTTAGGCTACACCTTC.

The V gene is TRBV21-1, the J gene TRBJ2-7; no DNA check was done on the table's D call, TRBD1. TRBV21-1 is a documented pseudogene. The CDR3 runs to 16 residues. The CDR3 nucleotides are TGTGCCAGCAGCAAAGTGGAGGGGGCGACTTCCTACGAGCAGTACGTC. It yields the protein CASSKVEGATSYEQYV.

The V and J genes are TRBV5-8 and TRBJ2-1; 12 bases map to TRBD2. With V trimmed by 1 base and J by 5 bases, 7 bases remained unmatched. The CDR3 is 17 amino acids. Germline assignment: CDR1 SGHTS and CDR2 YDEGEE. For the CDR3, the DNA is TGTGCCAGCAGCTTGAAGACGACTAGCGGGAGAAACAATGAGCAGTTCTTC. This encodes CASSLKTTSGRNNEQFF.

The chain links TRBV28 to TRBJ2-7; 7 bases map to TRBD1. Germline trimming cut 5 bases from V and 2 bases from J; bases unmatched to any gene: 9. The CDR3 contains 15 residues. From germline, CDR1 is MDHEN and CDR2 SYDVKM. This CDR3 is CASSPLGDSTYEQYF. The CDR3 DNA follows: TGTGCCAGCAGTCCACTCGGGGACAGCACCTACGAGCAGTACTTC.

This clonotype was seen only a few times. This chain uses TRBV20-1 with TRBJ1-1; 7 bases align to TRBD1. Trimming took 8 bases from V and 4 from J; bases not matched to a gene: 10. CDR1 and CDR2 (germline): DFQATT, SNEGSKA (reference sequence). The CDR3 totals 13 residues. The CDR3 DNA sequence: TGCAGTCCCCCTACAGGGGTCACCACTGAAGCTTTCTTT. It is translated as CSPPTGVTTEAFF.

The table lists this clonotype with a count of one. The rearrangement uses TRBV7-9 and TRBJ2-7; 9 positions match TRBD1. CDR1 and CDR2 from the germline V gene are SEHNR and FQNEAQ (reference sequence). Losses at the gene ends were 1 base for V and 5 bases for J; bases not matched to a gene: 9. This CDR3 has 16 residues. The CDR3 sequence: CASSLVRDRAGNEQYF. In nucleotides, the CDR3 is TGTGCCAGCAGCTTAGTGAGGGACAGGGCTGGCAACGAGCAGTACTTC.

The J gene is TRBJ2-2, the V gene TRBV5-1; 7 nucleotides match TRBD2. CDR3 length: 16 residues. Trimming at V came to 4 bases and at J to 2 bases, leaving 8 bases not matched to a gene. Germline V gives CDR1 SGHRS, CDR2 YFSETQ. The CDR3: CASSPRDYFNTGELFF. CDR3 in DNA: TGCGCCAGCAGCCCGCGGGACTATTTTAACACCGGGGAGCTGTTTTTT. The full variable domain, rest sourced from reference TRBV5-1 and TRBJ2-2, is KAGVTQTPRYLIKTRGQQVTLSCSPISGHRSVSWYQQTPGQGLQFLFEYFSETQRNKGNFPGRFSGRQFSNSRSEMNVSTLELGDSALYLCASSPRDYFNTGELFFGEGSRLTVL.

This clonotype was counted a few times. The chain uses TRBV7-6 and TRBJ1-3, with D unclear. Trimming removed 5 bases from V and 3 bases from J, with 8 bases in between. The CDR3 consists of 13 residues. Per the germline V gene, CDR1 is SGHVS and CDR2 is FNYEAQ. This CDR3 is CASSPRLGNTIYF. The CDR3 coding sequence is TGTGCCAGCAGCCCCAGGCTTGGAAACACCATATATTTT.

CDR3 bases: TGTGCCAGCACCATCCGAGGGGCAGACAGCACTGAAGCTTTCTTT. Amino acids: CASTIRGADSTEAFF. The gene calls are TRBV5-7 and TRBJ1-1; perhaps TRBD1 as D (5 bases). TRBV5-7 is recorded as an ORF, its role being uncertain. Trimming took 6 bases from V and 4 from J, leaving 19 bases between them. The CDR3 has 15 amino acids.

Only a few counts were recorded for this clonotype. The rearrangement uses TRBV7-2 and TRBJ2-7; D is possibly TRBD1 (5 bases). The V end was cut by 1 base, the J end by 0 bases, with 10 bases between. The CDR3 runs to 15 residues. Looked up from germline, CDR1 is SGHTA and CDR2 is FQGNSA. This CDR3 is CASSLVGQSSYEQYV. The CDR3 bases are TGTGCCAGCAGCTTAGTGGGGCAGAGCTCCTACGAGCAGTACGTC.

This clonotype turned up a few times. This CDR3 reads CSASSPGLARFEQYF. The CDR3, as DNA: TGCAGTGCTAGCTCCCCGGGACTAGCCAGGTTTGAGCAGTACTTC. The chain recombines TRBV20-1 with TRBJ2-7; 9 positions match TRBD2. The CDR3 sequence is 15 residues long. Germline V gives CDR1 DFQATT, CDR2 SNEGSKA (reference sequence). The ends lost 3 bases at V and 7 bases at J; junction bases unmatched: 13.

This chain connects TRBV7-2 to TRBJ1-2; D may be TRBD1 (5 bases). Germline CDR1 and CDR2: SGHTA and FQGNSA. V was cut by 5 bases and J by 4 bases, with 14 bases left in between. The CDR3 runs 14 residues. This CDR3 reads CASSGLAGPYGYTF. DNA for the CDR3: TGTGCCAGCAGCGGGTTGGCAGGGCCCTATGGCTACACCTTC.

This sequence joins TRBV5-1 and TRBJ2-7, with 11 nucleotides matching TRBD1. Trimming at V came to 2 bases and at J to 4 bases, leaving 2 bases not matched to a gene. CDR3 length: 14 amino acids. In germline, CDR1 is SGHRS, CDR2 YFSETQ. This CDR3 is CASSFGDRGYEQYF. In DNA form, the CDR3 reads TGCGCCAGCAGCTTCGGGGACAGGGGGTACGAGCAGTACTTC.

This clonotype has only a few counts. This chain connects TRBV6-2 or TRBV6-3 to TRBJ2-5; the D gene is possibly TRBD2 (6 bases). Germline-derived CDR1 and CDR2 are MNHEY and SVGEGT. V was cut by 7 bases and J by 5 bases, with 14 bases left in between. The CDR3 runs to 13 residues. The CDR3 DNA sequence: TGTGCCAGCATTGGGACTTATTTTGAGACCCAGTACTTC. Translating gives CASIGTYFETQYF.

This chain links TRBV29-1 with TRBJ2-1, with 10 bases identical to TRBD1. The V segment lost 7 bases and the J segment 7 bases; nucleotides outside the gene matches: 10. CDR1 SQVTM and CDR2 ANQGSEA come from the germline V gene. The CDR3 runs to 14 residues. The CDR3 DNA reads TGCAGCGCTCCGGGACAGGGGTATGGGAATGAGCAGTTCTTC. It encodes CSAPGQGYGNEQFF.